What follows are 15 T cell receptor beta chains derived from one specimen sequenced in a study of tumor-infiltrating lymphocytes in primary liver carcinoma. The blood RNA (from unsorted whole blood) was obtained, and germline DNA was also extracted. The template, around 540 ng total RNA, yielded TCR beta cDNA made with a constant-region primer. Slightly modified ARM-PCR, run as three nested multiplex PCR rounds, produced the TCR beta libraries. PCR rounds one and two used TRBV1-TRBV30 forward primers with a C-beta reverse primer for around 10 cycles each. TCRdb itself ran the multiplex PCR reads through MiXCR, one entry per CDR3 protein. The sample carries approximately 300,000 distinct CDR3 sequences, less than 75% recorded once. Sequences were obtained from peripheral blood. All receptors come from a man aged 40-55 years with primary liver carcinoma and hepatitis B virus infection.

This clonotype was counted a few times. The V and J genes are TRBV5-1 and TRBJ2-7; D may be TRBD2 (5 bases). Germline V CDR1 and CDR2: SGHRS, YFSETQ. V was trimmed by 0 bases and J by 3 bases, leaving 16 bases between them. The CDR3 covers 16 residues. Here the CDR3 reads CASSLGLRAAGYEQYF. In nucleotides, the CDR3 is TGCGCCAGCAGCTTGGGTTTGAGGGCAGCTGGCTACGAGCAGTACTTC.

The chain has TRBV20-1 and TRBJ2-7, with D maybe TRBD1 (6 bases). This CDR3 has 14 residues. Trimming left V 5 bases short and J 3 bases short, with 17 bases between. Germline V lookup: CDR1 DFQATT, CDR2 SNEGSKA (reference sequence). The CDR3 DNA is TGCAGTGCTCGACAGGAACCGGTATTCTACGAGCAGTACTTC. Translation gives CSARQEPVFYEQYF.

This chain connects TRBV30 to TRBJ2-7, with D unresolved. Germline V gives CDR1 GTSNPN, CDR2 SVGIG (reference sequence). This CDR3 region has 12 residues. The CDR3 nucleotides read TGTGTCCGAGGATGGGACTCCTACGAGCAGTACTTC. Translation: CVRGWDSYEQYF.

This clonotype was seen a single time. A junction boundary mismatches the germline segment, possibly from a read error. This chain links TRBV6-5 with TRBJ1-2, with D unresolved. This CDR3 is built from 15 residues. Germline lookup yields CDR1 MNHEY and CDR2 SVGAGI. The CDR3 nucleotides are TGTGCCAACAGTTACAGCGCAACCGTCCCGCGTGGCTACACCTTC. This encodes CANSYSATVPRGYTF.

This chain uses TRBV7-9 with TRBJ2-1; D ambiguous. Germline V gene lookup returns CDR1 SEHNR and CDR2 FQNEAQ (reference sequence). The CDR3 runs 16 residues. The V end was cut by 1 base, the J end by 0 bases, with 10 bases between. The CDR3 nucleotides are TGTGCCAGCAGCTTAGTTGCTCGTAACTCCTACAATGAGCAGTTCTTC. This gives the protein CASSLVARNSYNEQFF.

This clonotype was recorded many times. The DNA for the CDR3 is TGTGCCAGCAGACGCGACAGGGCCTATGGCTACACCTTC. Translated, it gives CASRRDRAYGYTF. The V gene is TRBV6-5, the J gene TRBJ1-2, with 7 bases matching TRBD1. The germline gives CDR1 MNHEY, CDR2 SVGAGI. This CDR3 contains 13 residues. Trimming cost V 6 bases and J 4 bases; bases outside gene matches: 5.

The sample holds one count of this clonotype. The CDR3 protein is CASSTTSGSTNEQYF. As DNA, the CDR3 is TGTGCCAGCAGCACGACTAGCGGGAGTACCAACGAGCAGTACTTC. The chain couples TRBV6-5 to TRBJ2-7; 12 bases align to TRBD2. V lost 6 bases and J lost 5; bases outside the gene matches: 8. Germline V gene sequence: CDR1 MNHEY, CDR2 SVGAGI. The CDR3 loop spans 15 amino acids.

As to this clonotype: In this CDR3 the conserved last residue, phenylalanine or tryptophan, is missing, so a read error is likely. The limits of the CDR3 on the DNA are not certain, so only TCRdb's listed CDR3 is given. The V call is TRBV12-3 or TRBV12-4, the J call TRBJ2-7; the D call of TRBD2 is as the table states it, not checked on the DNA. The CDR3 region is 14 residues in length, termini included. The CDR3 is CASSQGRASYEQNS.

The V gene is TRBV20-1, the J gene TRBJ2-3, with TRBD2 as a possible D gene (6 bases). Trimming left V 5 bases short and J 0 bases short, with 9 bases between. CDR3 size: 13 residues. Germline V gives CDR1 DFQATT, CDR2 SNEGSKA (reference sequence). The chain's CDR3 is CSAPGTSTDTQYF. The DNA of the CDR3 is TGCAGTGCTCCCGGGACTAGCACAGATACGCAGTATTTT.

Regarding this clonotype: The junction differs from germline at one of its ends, possibly a read error. The V and J genes are TRBV28 and TRBJ1-2, with 7 bases identical to TRBD1. Germline values: CDR1 MDHEN, CDR2 SYDVKM. The CDR3 has 14 residues. This CDR3 is CAACPGQRNYGYIF. In DNA, the CDR3 is TGTGCCGCTTGTCCGGGACAGCGTAACTATGGCTACATCTTC.

This clonotype has more than one count but fewer than ten. With a much larger clone just one base away, this may be a read error. This chain uses TRBV4-1 with TRBJ2-1; 7 bases align to TRBD2. V was pared by 0 bases and J by 7 bases, with 12 bases of the junction left unmatched. From germline, CDR1 is MGHRA and CDR2 YSYEKL. CDR3 length: 17 residues. For the CDR3, the DNA is TGCGCCAGCAGCCAAGATCGGCTAGTGGGAGGGCCGAATGAGCAGTTCTTC. Its protein product is CASSQDRLVGGPNEQFF.

V is TRBV12-3 or TRBV12-4 and J is TRBJ1-3; the D gene is possibly TRBD1 (5 bases). The CDR3 contains 14 residues. V lost 7 bases, J lost 4 bases, and 14 bases lay in between. Here the CDR3 reads CASTTGLGGNTIYF. In DNA form, the CDR3 reads TGTGCCAGCACTACGGGACTAGGGGGAAACACCATATATTTT.

The chain has TRBV10-3 and TRBJ2-3; D not resolved. Germline CDR1 reads ENHRY; CDR2 reads SYGVKD. Trimming took 4 bases from V and 6 from J, leaving 11 bases between them. The CDR3 loop spans 13 amino acids. For the CDR3, the DNA is TGTGCCATCAGTGGCCCCACCAGTGATACGCAGTATTTT. Translating gives CAISGPTSDTQYF.

This clonotype was observed a few times. CDR3 sequence (DNA): TGTGCCAGCAGTTCGCCTAATGAAAAACTGTTTTTT. As protein: CASSSPNEKLFF. This chain uses TRBV28 with TRBJ1-4; D gene ambiguous. V was trimmed by 4 bases and J by 3 bases, leaving 3 bases between them. In germline, CDR1 is MDHEN, CDR2 SYDVKM. The CDR3 totals 12 residues.

Remarks on this clonotype: This may be a read error, as it is one base from a much larger clone. This chain links TRBV14 with TRBJ2-1; D is ambiguous. Trimming took off 4 bases at V and 3 bases at J, with 13 bases between the two ends. The CDR3 length is 15 residues. Germline V gene lookup returns CDR1 SGHDN and CDR2 FVKESK. CDR3 loop: CASSRALPYYNEQFF. DNA of the CDR3: TGTGCCAGCAGCCGGGCGCTTCCTTACTACAATGAGCAGTTCTTC.